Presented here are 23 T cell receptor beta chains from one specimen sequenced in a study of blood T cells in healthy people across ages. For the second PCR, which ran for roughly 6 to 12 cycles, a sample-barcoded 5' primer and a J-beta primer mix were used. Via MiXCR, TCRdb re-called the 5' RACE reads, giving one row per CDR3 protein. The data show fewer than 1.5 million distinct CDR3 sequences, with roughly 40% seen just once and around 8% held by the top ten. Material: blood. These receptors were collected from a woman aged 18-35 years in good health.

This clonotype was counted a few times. The CDR3 region has the DNA TGCGCCAGCAGCCAAGATCTGACCATCACTGAAGCTTTCTTT. Translation: CASSQDLTITEAFF. The chain has TRBV4-1 and TRBJ1-1, with unresolved D. V lost 0 bases to trimming and J lost 4 bases, with 9 bases between them. The CDR3 loop spans 14 amino acids. Germline CDR1 MGHRA, CDR2 YSYEKL.

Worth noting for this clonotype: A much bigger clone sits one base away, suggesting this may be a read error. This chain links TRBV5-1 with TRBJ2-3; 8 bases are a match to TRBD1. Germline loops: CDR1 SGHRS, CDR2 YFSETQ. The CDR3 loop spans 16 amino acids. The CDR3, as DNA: TGCGTCAGCAGCTTCGGCGGGACAGGCCTAGGAGATACGCAGTATTTT. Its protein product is CVSSFGGTGLGDTQYF.

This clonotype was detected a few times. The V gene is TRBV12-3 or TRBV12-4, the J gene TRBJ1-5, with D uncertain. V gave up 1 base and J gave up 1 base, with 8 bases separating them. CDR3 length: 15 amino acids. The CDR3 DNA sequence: TGTGCCAGCAGTTTAGTGTCAGTAAGCAATCAGCCCCAGCATTTT. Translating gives CASSLVSVSNQPQHF.

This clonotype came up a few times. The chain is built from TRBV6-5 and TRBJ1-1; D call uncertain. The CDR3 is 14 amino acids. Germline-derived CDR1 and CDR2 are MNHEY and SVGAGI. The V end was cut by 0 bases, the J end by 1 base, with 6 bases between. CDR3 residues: CASSYSTENTEAFF. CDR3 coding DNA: TGTGCCAGCAGTTACTCTACGGAGAACACTGAAGCTTTCTTT.

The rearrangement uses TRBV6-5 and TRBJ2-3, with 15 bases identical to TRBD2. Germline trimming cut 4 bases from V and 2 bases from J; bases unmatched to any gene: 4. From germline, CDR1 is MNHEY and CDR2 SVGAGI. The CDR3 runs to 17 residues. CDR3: CASSSGTSGGFTDTQYF. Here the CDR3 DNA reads TGTGCCAGCAGTTCCGGGACTAGCGGGGGGTTCACAGATACGCAGTATTTT.

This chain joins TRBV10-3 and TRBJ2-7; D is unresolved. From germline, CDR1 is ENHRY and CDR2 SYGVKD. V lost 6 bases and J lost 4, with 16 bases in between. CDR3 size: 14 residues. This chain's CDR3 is CAIRKGDGVYEQYF. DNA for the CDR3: TGTGCCATCAGGAAGGGTGATGGGGTTTACGAGCAGTACTTC.

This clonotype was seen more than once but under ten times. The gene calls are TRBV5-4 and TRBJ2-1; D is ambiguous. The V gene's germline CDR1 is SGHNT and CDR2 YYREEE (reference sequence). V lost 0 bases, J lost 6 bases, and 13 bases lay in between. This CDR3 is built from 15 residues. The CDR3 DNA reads TGTGCCAGCAGCTTGGATCTGCTCCCTTTCAATGAGCAGTTCTTC. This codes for CASSLDLLPFNEQFF.

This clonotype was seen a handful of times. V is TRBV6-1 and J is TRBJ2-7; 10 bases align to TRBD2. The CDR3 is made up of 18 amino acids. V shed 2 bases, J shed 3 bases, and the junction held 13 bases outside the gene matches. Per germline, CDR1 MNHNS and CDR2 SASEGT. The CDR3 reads CASSEFQNLAGALYEQYF. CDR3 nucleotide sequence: TGTGCCAGCAGTGAATTTCAGAATCTAGCGGGGGCCCTCTACGAGCAGTACTTC.

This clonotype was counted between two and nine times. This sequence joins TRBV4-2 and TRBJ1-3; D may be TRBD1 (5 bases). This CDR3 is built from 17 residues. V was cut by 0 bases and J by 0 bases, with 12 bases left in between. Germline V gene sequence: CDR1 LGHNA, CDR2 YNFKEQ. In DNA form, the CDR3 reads TGTGCCAGCAGCCAAGATGGGGCAGGCCCCTCTGGAAACACCATATATTTT. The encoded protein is CASSQDGAGPSGNTIYF.

The CDR3 loop is CASRAGQGVYEQYF. For the CDR3, the DNA is TGTGCCAGCAGAGCGGGACAGGGAGTATACGAGCAGTACTTC. The rearrangement joins TRBV6-1 to TRBJ2-7, with TRBD1 identical over 9 bases. V dropped 6 bases and J dropped 4; count of bases not matched to a gene: 7. Germline loops: CDR1 MNHNS, CDR2 SASEGT. CDR3 length equals 14 residues.

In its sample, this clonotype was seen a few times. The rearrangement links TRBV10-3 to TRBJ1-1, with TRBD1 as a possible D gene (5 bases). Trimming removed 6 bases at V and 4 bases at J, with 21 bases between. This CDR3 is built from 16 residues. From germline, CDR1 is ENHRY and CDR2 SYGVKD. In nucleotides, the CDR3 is TGTGCCATCAGGAGAATTCCGGGGGGTAAGGGCACTGAAGCTTTCTTT. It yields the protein CAIRRIPGGKGTEAFF.

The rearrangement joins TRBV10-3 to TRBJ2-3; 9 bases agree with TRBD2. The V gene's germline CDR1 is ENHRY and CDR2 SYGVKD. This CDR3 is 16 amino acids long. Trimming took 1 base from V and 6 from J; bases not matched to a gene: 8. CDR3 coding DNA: TGTGCCATCAGTGAGTGGATAGCGGGAGTGGGGGATACGCAGTATTTT. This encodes CAISEWIAGVGDTQYF.

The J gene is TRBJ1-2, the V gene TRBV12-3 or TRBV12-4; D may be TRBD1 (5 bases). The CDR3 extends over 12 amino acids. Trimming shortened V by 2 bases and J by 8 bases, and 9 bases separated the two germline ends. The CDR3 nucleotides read TGTGCCAGCAGTTTACGGGACTTCGGCTACACCTTC. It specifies CASSLRDFGYTF.

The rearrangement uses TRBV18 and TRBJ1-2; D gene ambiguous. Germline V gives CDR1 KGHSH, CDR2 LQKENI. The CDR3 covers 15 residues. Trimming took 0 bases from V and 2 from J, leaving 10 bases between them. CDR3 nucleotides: TGTGCCAGCTCACCACCGAACAGTAAAAACTATGGCTACACCTTC. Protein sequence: CASSPPNSKNYGYTF.

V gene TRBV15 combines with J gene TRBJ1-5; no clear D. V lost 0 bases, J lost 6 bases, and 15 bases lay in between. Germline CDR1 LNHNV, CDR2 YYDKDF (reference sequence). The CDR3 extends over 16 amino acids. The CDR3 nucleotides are TGTGCCACCAGCAGAGAAGCTTCGGTAGTCGGTCAGCCCCAGCATTTT. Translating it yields CATSREASVVGQPQHF.

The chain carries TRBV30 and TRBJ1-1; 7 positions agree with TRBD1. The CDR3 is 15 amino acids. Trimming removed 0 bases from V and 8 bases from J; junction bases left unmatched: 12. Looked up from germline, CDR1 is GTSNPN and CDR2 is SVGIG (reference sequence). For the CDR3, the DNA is TGTGCCTGGAGTGTACTGGGACAGAGGGGGCCCGAAGCTTTCTTT. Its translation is CAWSVLGQRGPEAFF.

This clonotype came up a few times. CDR3 in DNA: TGTGCCAGCAGCCCCCGCGGGTTACAAGAGACCCAGTACTTC. Translated, it gives CASSPRGLQETQYF. This sequence joins TRBV11-1 and TRBJ2-5; tentatively, D is TRBD2 (5 bases). V lost 5 bases, J lost 2 bases, and 12 bases lay in between. Germline CDR1 reads SGHAT; CDR2 reads FQDESV (reference sequence). The CDR3 length is 14 residues.

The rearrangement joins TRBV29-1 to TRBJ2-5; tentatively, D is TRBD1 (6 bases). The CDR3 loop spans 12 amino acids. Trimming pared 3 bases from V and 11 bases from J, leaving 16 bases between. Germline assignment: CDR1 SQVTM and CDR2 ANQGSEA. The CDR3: CSVDGTKPIQYF. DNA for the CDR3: TGCAGCGTTGACGGGACAAAACCTATACAGTACTTC. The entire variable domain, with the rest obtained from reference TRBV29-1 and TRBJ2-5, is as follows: SAVISQKPSRDICQRGTSLTIQCQVDSQVTMMFWYRQQPGQSLTLIATANQGSEATYESGFVIDKFPISRPNLTFSTLTVSNMSPEDSSIYLCSVDGTKPIQYFGPGTRLLVL.

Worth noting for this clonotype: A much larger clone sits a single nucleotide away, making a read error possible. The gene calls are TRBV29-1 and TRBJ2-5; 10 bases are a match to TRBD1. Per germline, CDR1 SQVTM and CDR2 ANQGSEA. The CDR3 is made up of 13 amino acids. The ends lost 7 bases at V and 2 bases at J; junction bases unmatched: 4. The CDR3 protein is CSADRGLQETQYF. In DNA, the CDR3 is TGCAGCGCCGACAGGGGGCTTCAAGAGACCCAGTACTTC.

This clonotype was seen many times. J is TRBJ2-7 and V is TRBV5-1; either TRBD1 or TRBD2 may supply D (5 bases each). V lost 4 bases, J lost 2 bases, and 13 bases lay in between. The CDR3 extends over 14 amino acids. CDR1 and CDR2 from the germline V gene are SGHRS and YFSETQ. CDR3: CASSTGTATYEQYF. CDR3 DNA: TGCGCCAGCAGCACTGGGACGGCTACCTACGAGCAGTACTTC.

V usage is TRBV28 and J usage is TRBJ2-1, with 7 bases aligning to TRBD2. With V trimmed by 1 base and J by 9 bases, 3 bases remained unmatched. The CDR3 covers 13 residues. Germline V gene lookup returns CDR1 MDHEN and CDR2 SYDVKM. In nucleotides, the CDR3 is TGTGCCAGCAGTTTATATGGGGGGGGTGAGCAGTTCTTC. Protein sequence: CASSLYGGGEQFF.

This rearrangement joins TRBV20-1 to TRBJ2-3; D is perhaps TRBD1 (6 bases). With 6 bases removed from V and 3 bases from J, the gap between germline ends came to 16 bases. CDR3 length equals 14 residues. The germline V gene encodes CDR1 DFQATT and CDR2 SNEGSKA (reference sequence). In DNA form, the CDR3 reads TGCAGTGCCCCAAGGACCACAGGGACAGATACGCAGTATTTT. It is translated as CSAPRTTGTDTQYF.

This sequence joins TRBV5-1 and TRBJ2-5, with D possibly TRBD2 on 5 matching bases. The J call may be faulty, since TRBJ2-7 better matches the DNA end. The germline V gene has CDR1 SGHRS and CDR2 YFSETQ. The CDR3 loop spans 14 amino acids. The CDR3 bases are TGCGCCAGCAGCTTGGGTTCCGGGGAGTACGAGCAGTACTTC. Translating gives CASSLGSGEYEQYF.